This T cell receptor (beta chain) came from a study of CD8 T cells in Susac syndrome. Random hexamers served to reverse transcribe roughly 0.5 to 1 ug RNA. Each CDR3 protein gets one entry after TCRdb re-called the immunoSEQ multiplex PCR reads with MiXCR. The profile shows 160,000 or so distinct CDR3 sequences, approximately 96% of them singletons. Germline trimming cut 5 bases from V and 7 bases from J; bases unmatched to any gene: 6. This CDR3 region has 15 residues. From germline, CDR1 is MNHEY and CDR2 SVGAGI. The receptor was isolated from a human donor with Susac syndrome. The source material was CD4+ T cells from PBMCs. The chain links TRBV6-5 to TRBJ2-4, with 12 bases matching TRBD1. The CDR3 DNA follows: TGTGCCAGCAGTCCCGGGACAGGGGGCTTGAACATTCAGTACTTC. This gives the protein CASSPGTGGLNIQYF.